The 9 T cell receptor beta chains below all came from one sample that was sequenced in a study of radiation and T cells in renal cell carcinoma. Time point: blood 4 weeks post-SBRT, at nephrectomy. The treatment is: 15 Gy SBRT to primary tumor, nephrectomy 4 weeks later. Clones were read by immunoSEQ multiplex PCR, and TCRdb kept only the in-frame ones, dropping some. The sample lists about 100,000 clones; around 80% were seen once. This sample comprised blood, obtained from a patient whose treatment included radiotherapy and nephrectomy. The receptors shown here come from a man aged 55 to 70 with renal cell carcinoma.

The CDR3 DNA is TGTGCCAGCAGCCCGACTAGCGGGACGGGAGATACGCAGTATTTT. Its protein is CASSPTSGTGDTQYF. The V and J genes are TRBV14 and TRBJ2-3; 11 nucleotides line up with TRBD2. V shed 4 bases and J 5 bases; nucleotides not matched to a gene: 5. The CDR3 runs 15 residues. The germline V gene encodes CDR1 SGHDN and CDR2 FVKESK.

The chain combines TRBV9 with TRBJ2-3, with D unclear. V was trimmed by 2 bases and J by 2 bases, leaving 15 bases between them. Germline V gene sequence: CDR1 SGDLS, CDR2 YYNGEE. The CDR3 spans 16 residues. CDR3 in amino acids: CASSVGDGVPTDTQYF. CDR3 in DNA: TGTGCCAGCAGCGTTGGGGATGGAGTGCCCACAGATACGCAGTATTTT.

The chain has TRBV25-1 and TRBJ2-1, with D perhaps TRBD1 (6 bases). V was shortened by 3 bases and J by 4 bases, with 16 bases between the two germline ends. The germline gives CDR1 MGHDK, CDR2 SYGVNS. There are 16 residues in the CDR3. The CDR3 sequence: CASSDRRGGTYNEQFF. For the CDR3, the DNA is TGTGCCAGCAGTGACCGTAGAGGGGGAACGTACAATGAGCAGTTCTTC.

This rearrangement joins TRBV27 to TRBJ2-2; 10 bases are shared with TRBD1. The V gene's germline CDR1 is MNHEY and CDR2 SMNVEV (reference sequence). CDR3 length: 18 residues. V lost 1 base to trimming and J lost 4 bases; unmatched junction nucleotides: 9. The DNA of the CDR3 is TGTGCCAGCAGTTTATTGGGAATCGGGACAGGGGTCACCGGGGAGCTGTTTTTT. As protein: CASSLLGIGTGVTGELFF.

The chain uses TRBV7-2 and TRBJ1-3; D unresolved. Germline CDR1 is SGHTA and CDR2 is FQGNSA. The CDR3 is 16 amino acids. Trimming stripped 5 bases from V and 0 bases from J, with 14 bases between. The CDR3 is CASSLQPANSGNTIYF. In DNA, the CDR3 is TGTGCCAGCAGCCTACAGCCTGCAAACTCTGGAAACACCATATATTTT.

The chain has TRBV28 and TRBJ2-4; 7 bases line up with TRBD2. V shed 2 bases and J 2 bases; nucleotides not matched to a gene: 6. Germline CDR1 and CDR2: MDHEN and SYDVKM. This CDR3 region has 16 residues. Written as DNA, the CDR3 is TGTGCCAGCAGTTTAGGGCGGGAGTTACCCAAAAACATTCAGTACTTC. This gives the protein CASSLGRELPKNIQYF.

CDR3 sequence reads: CAGGTGPNEKLFF. The CDR3 DNA reads TGTGCCGGGGGGACAGGACCGAATGAAAAACTGTTTTTT. V usage is TRBV30 and J usage is TRBJ1-4, with TRBD1 identical over 8 bases. The CDR3 consists of 13 residues. Germline V gene data show CDR1 as GTSNPN and CDR2 as SVGIG (reference sequence). J was trimmed by 5 bases and V by 8 bases; bases with no gene match: 7. The full variable domain, in which reference TRBV30 and TRBJ1-4 provide the parts outside the CDR3, is SQTIHQWPATLVQPVGSPLSLECTVEGTSNPNLYWYRQAAGRGLQLLFYSVGIGQISSEVPQNLSASRPQDRQFILSSKKLLLSDSGFYLCAGGTGPNEKLFFGSGTQLSVL.

V is TRBV5-1 and J is TRBJ1-2, with 7 positions matching TRBD1. After removal of 7 bases from V and 0 bases from J, the junction contained 3 bases not matched to a gene. The CDR3 contains 13 residues. Germline-derived CDR1 and CDR2 are SGHRS and YFSETQ. CDR3 nucleotides: TGCGCCAGCCAGGGGGTGGCTAACTATGGCTACACCTTC. Translating gives CASQGVANYGYTF. Complete variable domain (other parts from reference TRBV5-1 and TRBJ1-2): KAGVTQTPRYLIKTRGQQVTLSCSPISGHRSVSWYQQTPGQGLQFLFEYFSETQRNKGNFPGRFSGRQFSNSRSEMNVSTLELGDSALYLCASQGVANYGYTFGSGTRLTVV.

V is TRBV27 and J is TRBJ2-7, with TRBD1 identical over 7 bases. The CDR3 spans 15 residues. Germline lookup yields CDR1 MNHEY and CDR2 SMNVEV (reference sequence). After removal of 6 bases from V and 0 bases from J, the junction contained 8 bases not matched to a gene. DNA for the CDR3: TGTGCCAGCAGACCTACGGGACAGAGCTCCTACGAGCAGTACTTC. Residues: CASRPTGQSSYEQYF.